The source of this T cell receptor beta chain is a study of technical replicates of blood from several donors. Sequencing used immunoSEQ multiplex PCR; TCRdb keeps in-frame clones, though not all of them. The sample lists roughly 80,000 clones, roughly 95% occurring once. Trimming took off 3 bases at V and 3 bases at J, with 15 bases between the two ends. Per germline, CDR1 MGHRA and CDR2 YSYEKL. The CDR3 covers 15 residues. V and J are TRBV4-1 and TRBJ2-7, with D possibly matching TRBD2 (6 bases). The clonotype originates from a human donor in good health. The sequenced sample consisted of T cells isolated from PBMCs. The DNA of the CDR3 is TGCGCCAGCAGCCAGGCTGGAGGGCTTGGCTACGAGCAGTACTTC. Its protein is CASSQAGGLGYEQYF.